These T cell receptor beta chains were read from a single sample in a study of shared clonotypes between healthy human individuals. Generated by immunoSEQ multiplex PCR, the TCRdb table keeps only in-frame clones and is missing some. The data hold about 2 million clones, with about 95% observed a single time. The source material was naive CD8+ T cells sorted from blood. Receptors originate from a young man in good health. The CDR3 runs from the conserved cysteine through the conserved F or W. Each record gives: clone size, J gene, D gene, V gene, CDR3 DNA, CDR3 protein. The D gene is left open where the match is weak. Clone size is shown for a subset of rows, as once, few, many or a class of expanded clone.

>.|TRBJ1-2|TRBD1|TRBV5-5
TGTGCCAGCAGCTTGACTATTCCGGGACAGGGCTTCTGGGACTATGGCTACACCTTC
CASSLTIPGQGFWDYGYTF
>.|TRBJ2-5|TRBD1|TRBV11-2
TGTGCCAGCAGCTCGCAAACAGGGGTCGAGACCCAGTACTTC
CASSSQTGVETQYF
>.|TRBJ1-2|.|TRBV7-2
TGTGCCAGCAGCTTGGGCAGCGCCGAAGTCCGCACCTTC
CASSLGSAEVRTF
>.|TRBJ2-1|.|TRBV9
TGTGCCAGCAGCGGCAGCGACTCTATACCGAATGAGCAGTTCTTC
CASSGSDSIPNEQFF
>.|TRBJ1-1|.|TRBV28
TGTGCCAGCAGTTACGGACCGAGCCCTGAAGCTTTCTTT
CASSYGPSPEAFF
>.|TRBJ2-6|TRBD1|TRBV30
TGTGCCTGGTTGACAGGGGGCCGAGTTTCTTCTGGGGCCAACGTCCTGACTTTC
CAWLTGGRVSSGANVLTF
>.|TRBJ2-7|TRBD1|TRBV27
TGTGCCAGCGTAAATAAGGGACAGGGAACCTACGAGCAGTACTTC
CASVNKGQGTYEQYF
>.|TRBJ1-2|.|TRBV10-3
TGTGCCATCAGTGAACAGGCCGTAACTAACTATGGCTACACCTTC
CAISEQAVTNYGYTF
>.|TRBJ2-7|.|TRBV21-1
TGTGCCAGCAGCAAAGGGGGACAGGGGGCGCCCGAGCAGTACTTC
CASSKGGQGAPEQYF
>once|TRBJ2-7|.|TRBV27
TGTGCCAGCAGTCCCGTCGAGGGGGGAAACTACGAGCAGTACTTC
CASSPVEGGNYEQYF
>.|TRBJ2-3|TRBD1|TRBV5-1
TGCGCCAGCAGCTTGGGGGACAGGGGTGGAACAGATACGCAGTATTTT
CASSLGDRGGTDTQYF
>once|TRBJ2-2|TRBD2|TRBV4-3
TGCGCCAGCAGCCACGGACTAGCGGGGGTGAACACCGGGGAGCTGTTTTTT
CASSHGLAGVNTGELFF
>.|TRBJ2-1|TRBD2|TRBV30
TGTGCCTGGAGTGTGTATTGGCTAGCGGATTCCTACAATGAGCAGTTCTTC
CAWSVYWLADSYNEQFF
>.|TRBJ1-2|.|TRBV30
TGTGCCTGGAGTGGGATAGGCAGCTATGGCTACACCTTC
CAWSGIGSYGYTF
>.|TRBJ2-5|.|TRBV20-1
TGCAGTCTTGGGGGTATAGAGACCCAGTACTTC
CSLGGIETQYF
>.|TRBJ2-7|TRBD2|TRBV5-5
TGTGCCAGCAGCTTGGCGGGGGGTTCCTACGAGCAGTACTTC
CASSLAGGSYEQYF
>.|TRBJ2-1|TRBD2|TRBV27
TGTGCCAGCCGCGCGGGCCAGCGGGGGGGCTGGGAGCAGTTCTTC
CASRAGQRGGWEQFF
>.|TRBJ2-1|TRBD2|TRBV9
TGTGCCAGCAGCGTAGATGGGACTAGCGGGAGAGAGAATGAGCAGTTCTTC
CASSVDGTSGRENEQFF
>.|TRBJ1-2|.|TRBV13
TGTGCCAGCAGCGTCAGGGCATTTAGTAACTATGGCTACACCTTC
CASSVRAFSNYGYTF
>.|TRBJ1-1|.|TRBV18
TGTGCCAGCTCACCTCCAAGTGGGGCAGGCACTGAAGCTTTCTTT
CASSPPSGAGTEAFF
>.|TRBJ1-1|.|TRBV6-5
TGTGCCAGCAGTTACGGGGAAGGGACTGAAGCTTTCTTT
CASSYGEGTEAFF
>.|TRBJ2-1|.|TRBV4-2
TGTGCCAGCAGCCAAGAGGAGGGGGGCCCCTACAATGAGCAGTTCTTC
CASSQEEGGPYNEQFF
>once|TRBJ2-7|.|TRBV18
TGTGCCAGCTCACCTTTTCCTTCCTACGAGCAGTACTTC
CASSPFPSYEQYF
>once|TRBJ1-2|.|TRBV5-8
TGTGCCAGCAGCTCATCTCGACAGGTGAACTATGGCTACACCTTC
CASSSSRQVNYGYTF
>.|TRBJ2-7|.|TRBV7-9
TGTGCCAGCAGCCCTAAAAACACCTACGAGCAGTACTTC
CASSPKNTYEQYF
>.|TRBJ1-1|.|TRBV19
TGTGCCAGTAGTACAGGGCAGGGCGACGCTGAAGCTTTCTTT
CASSTGQGDAEAFF
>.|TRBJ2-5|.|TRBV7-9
TGTGCCAGCAGCTTAGTAGCGAGCGGACAAGAGACCCAGTACTTC
CASSLVASGQETQYF
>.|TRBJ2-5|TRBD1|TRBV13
TGTGCCAGCAGGTCGGACAGGGAGGTAGAGACCCAGTACTTC
CASRSDREVETQYF
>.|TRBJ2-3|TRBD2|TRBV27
TGTGCCAGCAGTTTATTGCCCTGGACTAGCGGGAGGGGCACAGATACGCAGTATTTT
CASSLLPWTSGRGTDTQYF
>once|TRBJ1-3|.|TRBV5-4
TGTGCCAGCAGCCCCGTGGGGGAAGGAAACACCATATATTTT
CASSPVGEGNTIYF
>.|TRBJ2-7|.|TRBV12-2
TGTGCAAGTCGCCTCCACGCGACAGGGTTGATCGAGCAGTACTTC
CASRLHATGLIEQYF
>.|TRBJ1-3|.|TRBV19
TGTGCCAGTAGTATCGGGCCAGACTCTGGAAACACCATATATTTT
CASSIGPDSGNTIYF
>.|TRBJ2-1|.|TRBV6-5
TGTGCCAGCAGCCCGGGTGGTCTTTCAGGGCAGTTCTTC
CASSPGGLSGQFF
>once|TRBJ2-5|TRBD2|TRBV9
TGTGCCAGCAGCGTAGGGCTAGCGGGTAGCCTCCCTGGAGAGACCCAGTACTTC
CASSVGLAGSLPGETQYF
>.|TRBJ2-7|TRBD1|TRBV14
TGTGCCAGCAGCGGCAGGGGGTCCTACGAGCAGTACTTC
CASSGRGSYEQYF
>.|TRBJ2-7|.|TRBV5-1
TGCGCCAGCAGCCCAGGGGGGGGCAACGAGCAGTACTTC
CASSPGGGNEQYF
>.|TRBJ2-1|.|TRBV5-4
TGTGCCAGCAGCAGACAATTCGCCAGGGACCCCTACAATGAGCAGTTCTTC
CASSRQFARDPYNEQFF
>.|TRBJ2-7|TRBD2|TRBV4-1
TGCGCCAGCAGCCAAGAAACCGGGACTAGCGGGATATACGAGCAGTACTTC
CASSQETGTSGIYEQYF
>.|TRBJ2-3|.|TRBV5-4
TGTGCCAGCAGCTCCTCGGGAGCGGAAGATACGCAGTATTTT
CASSSSGAEDTQYF
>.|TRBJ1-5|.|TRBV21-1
TGTGCCAGCAGCATACGGGGGGATCAGCCCCAGCATTTT
CASSIRGDQPQHF
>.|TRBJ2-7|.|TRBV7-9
TGTGCCAGCAGCCCCGGAATGTACGAGCAGTACTTC
CASSPGMYEQYF
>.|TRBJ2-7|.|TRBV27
TGTGCCAGCAGTTTCGGGTTTGGCTACGAGCAGTACTTC
CASSFGFGYEQYF
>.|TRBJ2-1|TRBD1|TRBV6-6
TGTGCCAGCAGTCAAACAGGGGCCAATGAGCAGTTCTTC
CASSQTGANEQFF
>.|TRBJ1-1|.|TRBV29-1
TGCAGCGTCTTTCCCTTGGGGCAGGGAGAAGGATGGATGAACACTGAAGCTTTCTTT
CSVFPLGQGEGWMNTEAFF
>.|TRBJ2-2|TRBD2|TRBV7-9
TGTGCCAGCGCCCCGGCGGGGGCCGGGGAGCTGTTTTTT
CASAPAGAGELFF
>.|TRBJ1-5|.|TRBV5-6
TGTGCCAGCAGCTTAGGGGGTAGCAATCAGCCCCAGCATTTT
CASSLGGSNQPQHF
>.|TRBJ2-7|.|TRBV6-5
TGTGCCAGCAGTTACTCTAGGGGGTTCGAGCAGTACTTC
CASSYSRGFEQYF
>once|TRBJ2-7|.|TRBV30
TGTGCCTGGAGTGCTAGCGTAGCCTACGAGCAGTACTTC
CAWSASVAYEQYF
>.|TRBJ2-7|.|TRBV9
TGTGCCAGCAGCGGGGGAGCTGGCTCCTACGAGCAGTACTTC
CASSGGAGSYEQYF
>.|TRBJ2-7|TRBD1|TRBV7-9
TGTGCCAGCAGCCCCCGGATGGGACAGGGGGCGACCTACGAGCAGTACTTC
CASSPRMGQGATYEQYF
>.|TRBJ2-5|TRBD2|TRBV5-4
TGTGCCAGCAGCTTGCGAATGGGAGGGGCGAAAGAGACCCAGTACTTC
CASSLRMGGAKETQYF
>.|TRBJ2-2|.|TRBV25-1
TGTGCCAGCAGTGAATTAACAGTTCTGAACACCGGGGAGCTGTTTTTT
CASSELTVLNTGELFF